One sample yielded the 8 T cell receptor beta chains listed below, sequenced in a study of identical twins. TCRdb processed the 5' RACE reads anew with MiXCR; each CDR3 protein has one entry. The data contain about 690,000 distinct CDR3 sequences, less than 7% of them singletons. The sample comprised naive T cells sorted from blood. The receptors were gathered from a man between 18 and 35 years old in good health.

This clonotype turned up a few times. The CDR3 DNA sequence: TGTGCCAGCAGCTTTGGGTTCGATCAGCCCCAGCATTTT. Residues: CASSFGFDQPQHF. J is TRBJ1-5 and V is TRBV7-6, with D hard to call. In germline, CDR1 is SGHVS, CDR2 FNYEAQ. CDR3 length: 13 residues. Between the trimmed V and J ends, which lost 3 bases and 5 bases, there was a span of 8 bases.

This chain uses TRBV4-1 with TRBJ2-1, with 15 bases identical to TRBD2. The V segment lost 3 bases and the J segment 12 bases; nucleotides outside the gene matches: 12. Germline CDR1 is MGHRA and CDR2 is YSYEKL. The CDR3 contains 17 residues. CDR3: CASSQKAGLAGGPGQFF. CDR3 in DNA: TGCGCCAGCAGCCAGAAGGCAGGACTAGCGGGAGGGCCCGGGCAGTTCTTC.

This clonotype was found a few times. The chain joins TRBV18 to TRBJ1-2, with 7 positions matching TRBD1. There are 12 residues in the CDR3. Losses at the gene ends were 2 bases for V and 14 bases for J; bases not matched to a gene: 8. Germline CDR1 and CDR2: KGHSH and LQKENI. CDR3 DNA: TGTGCCAGCTCACCATACGACAGGGCGCATACCTTC. Protein: CASSPYDRAHTF.

This clonotype has only a few counts. The V and J genes are TRBV27 and TRBJ2-7, with D perhaps being TRBD1 or TRBD2 (5 bases each). CDR1 MNHEY and CDR2 SMNVEV come from the germline V gene (reference sequence). The length of the CDR3 is 14 residues. V was trimmed by 3 bases and J by 5 bases, leaving 14 bases between them. In nucleotides, the CDR3 is TGTGCCAGCAGTTTTGCAGGCCGGGACCACGAGCAGTACTTC. This encodes CASSFAGRDHEQYF.

The J gene is TRBJ1-6, the V gene TRBV5-1; a weak D match, TRBD1 (5 bases). V lost 5 bases and J lost 5, with 11 bases in between. Germline CDR1 is SGHRS and CDR2 is YFSETQ. The CDR3 is 14 amino acids. DNA of the CDR3: TGCGCCAGCAGGACGACGGGGGATAATTCACCCCTCCACTTT. It specifies CASRTTGDNSPLHF.

This clonotype was recorded many times. The chain joins TRBV6-1 to TRBJ2-2; a weak D match, TRBD2 (5 bases). The CDR3 is 14 residues long. The germline V and J ends were trimmed by 7 bases and 3 bases, with 12 bases remaining between them. CDR1 is MNHNS and CDR2 is SASEGT in the germline V gene. The CDR3 sequence: CASKRTQDTGELFF. DNA of the CDR3: TGTGCCAGCAAAAGGACTCAAGACACCGGGGAGCTGTTTTTT.

This clonotype has only a few counts. This sequence joins TRBV6-1 and TRBJ1-6; 9 positions agree with TRBD1. This CDR3 contains 16 residues. Germline CDR1 reads MNHNS; CDR2 reads SASEGT. The ends lost 5 bases at V and 0 bases at J; junction bases unmatched: 2. The CDR3 loop reads CASSRTGDSYNSPLHF. CDR3 in DNA: TGTGCCAGCAGTAGGACAGGGGACTCCTATAATTCACCCCTCCACTTT.

The CDR3 is CASSLGASGRPYEQYV. CDR3 bases: TGTGCCAGCAGCTTAGGCGCTAGCGGGAGACCCTACGAGCAGTACGTC. This sequence joins TRBV7-8 and TRBJ2-7, with 10 bases that match TRBD2. This CDR3 is 16 amino acids long. V was clipped by 1 base and J by 2 bases; unmatched bases: 5. CDR1 is SGHVS, CDR2 FQNEAQ, per germline.